Listed below are T cell receptor beta chains from one sample, sequenced in a study of blood T cells in healthy people across ages. Using its own MiXCR run on the 5' RACE reads, TCRdb lists one record per CDR3 protein. Of roughly 700,000 distinct CDR3 sequences in the sample, roughly 49% were seen once. Sample: blood. The origin of the receptors is a woman aged 60-75 years in good health. CDR3s leave out the opening cysteine and the closing phenylalanine or tryptophan.

v_gene	j_gene	CDR3aa
TRBV2	TRBJ2-7	ASSPRGQAYEQY
TRBV27	-	ASSTIQGSKNIQY
TRBV6-5	TRBJ1-1	ASSYSGVGKNTEAF
TRBV20-1	TRBJ1-5	SARATWAQPQH
TRBV25-1	TRBJ2-7	ASSGTGTGGPHFPYEQY
TRBV7-2	TRBJ2-1	ASSSAASSYNEQF
TRBV6-5	TRBJ2-3	ASSPSSDSTDTQY
TRBV5-1	TRBJ2-5	ASSLGASGSLETQY
TRBV3-1	TRBJ2-3	ASSQVPGTGYTDTQY
TRBV4-1	TRBJ1-2	ASSQDPQGTYGYT
TRBV15	TRBJ1-2	ATSRDAGKVSYGYT
TRBV28	TRBJ2-2	ASRERATGELF
TRBV7-2	TRBJ2-1	ASSLNRAAPNEQF
TRBV29-1	TRBJ2-4	SVAPTANIQY
TRBV7-7	TRBJ2-1	ASSPWTGLTYNEQF
TRBV12-5	TRBJ2-1	ASGLSGTNNEQF
TRBV5-1	TRBJ2-5	ASFPGTSGREETQY
TRBV10-3	TRBJ2-5	ATGSGRTLQETQY
TRBV6-5	TRBJ1-1	ASGGDRRNTEAF
TRBV6-1	TRBJ1-2	ASSDWTGDGYT
TRBV20-1	TRBJ2-3	SARQLASGSLSTDTQY
TRBV20-1	TRBJ1-2	SAPWGVGDYGYT
TRBV9	TRBJ2-1	ASSRTSAGNEQF
TRBV20-1	TRBJ2-7	SAFAGGGQNYEQY
TRBV7-2	TRBJ2-1	ASSQMGGTSVYNEQF
TRBV7-9	TRBJ2-5	ASSLDGLAYGQY
TRBV20-1	TRBJ1-1	SARTGGTWGTEAF
TRBV7-9	TRBJ2-1	ASSSGGTNEQF
TRBV3-1	TRBJ2-5	ASSQDGRSGETQY
TRBV9	TRBJ2-5	ASSVAEEHNEQY
TRBV12-3/TRBV12-4	-	ASSSRLAGPAVDEQY
TRBV5-1	TRBJ2-1	ASSLEDEQF
TRBV6-5	TRBJ1-4	ASSGQGWNEKLF
TRBV20-1	TRBJ2-1	SARDPRSSGGYNEQF
TRBV12-3/TRBV12-4	TRBJ2-4	ASITSGAYNEQY
TRBV6-5	TRBJ1-1	ASSYSRGNTEAF
TRBV9	TRBJ2-2	ASSSAGQLNTGELF
TRBV7-2	TRBJ1-2	ASSLEGSTGYGYT
TRBV5-6	TRBJ1-4	ASSLSGKATNEKLF
TRBV3-1	TRBJ1-1	ASSQVGGTDRGPMNTEAF
TRBV10-3	TRBJ2-5	AISERGRTGEETQY
TRBV12-3/TRBV12-4	TRBJ1-2	ASSRTPGRTGYT
TRBV7-2	TRBJ2-1	ASGFFNEQF
TRBV7-9	TRBJ1-6	ASSRGQGFYNSPLH
TRBV28	TRBJ2-7	ASSLYDGAGTYEQY
TRBV2	TRBJ2-7	ASRDDREIGEQY
TRBV7-9	TRBJ1-1	ASSPVGQGAGAEAF
TRBV20-1	TRBJ2-3	SAVVGGGGGTDTQY
TRBV20-1	TRBJ2-3	SAAPGLAGLRGDTQY